The 31 T cell receptor beta chains below come from one sample, sequenced in a study of T cell changes during pregnancy in multiple sclerosis. Repertoires were generated with immunoSEQ multiplex PCR, while TCRdb's copy carries only in-frame clones and drops some. This table has more than 55,000 clones, under 95% appearing once. The sequencing used peripheral blood, collected after pregnancy. The source is a female donor in good health, enrolled as a control in a pregnancy study.

This clone appeared once. The chain carries TRBV9 and TRBJ1-4; 7 bases line up with TRBD1. V gave up 4 bases and J gave up 2 bases; unmatched junction bases: 5. The CDR3 extends over 15 amino acids. Looked up from germline, CDR1 is SGDLS and CDR2 is YYNGEE. The CDR3 bases are TGTGCCAGCAGCACGGAGGGGGCCACTAATGAAAAACTGTTTTTT. Translation: CASSTEGATNEKLFF.

The rearrangement links TRBV10-2 to TRBJ2-7, with D possibly matching TRBD2 (6 bases). Per the germline V gene, CDR1 is WSHSY and CDR2 is SAAADI. V lost 4 bases, J lost 0 bases, and 10 bases lay in between. The CDR3 sequence is 14 residues long. DNA of the CDR3: TGCGCCAGCAGTGCCGGGACTTACTCCTACGAGCAGTACTTC. Its translation: CASSAGTYSYEQYF.

This clone was found many times. CDR3 sequence: CASSLVGGDQPQHF. In nucleotides, the CDR3 is TGTGCCAGCAGCTTAGTAGGCGGAGATCAGCCCCAGCATTTT. The rearrangement uses TRBV7-9 and TRBJ1-5; D ambiguous. The CDR3 is made up of 14 amino acids. With 1 base removed from V and 5 bases from J, the gap between germline ends came to 9 bases. In germline, CDR1 is SEHNR, CDR2 FQNEAQ (reference sequence).

The rearrangement joins TRBV7-9 to TRBJ2-3, with 7 bases matching TRBD1. CDR1 and CDR2 (germline): SEHNR, FQNEAQ (reference sequence). The CDR3 consists of 13 residues. V was pared by 4 bases and J by 3 bases, with 1 base of the junction left unmatched. CDR3 DNA sequence: TGTGCCAGCAGCTCGACAGGGACAGATACGCAGTATTTT. This sequence encodes CASSSTGTDTQYF. The full variable domain, rest sourced from reference TRBV7-9 and TRBJ2-3, is DTGVSQNPRHKITKRGQNVTFRCDPISEHNRLYWYRQTLGQGPEFLTYFQNEAQLEKSRLLSDRFSAERPKGSFSTLEIQRTEQGDSAMYLCASSSTGTDTQYFGPGTRLTVL.

The V call is TRBV5-1, the J call TRBJ2-2, with a possible D match to TRBD1 (5 bases). V was trimmed by 3 bases and J by 4 bases, leaving 10 bases between them. CDR3 length: 14 residues. Germline CDR1 and CDR2: SGHRS and YFSETQ. The CDR3 DNA follows: TGCGCCAGCAGCTGGGGCCTGGGCACCGGGGAGCTGTTTTTT. As protein: CASSWGLGTGELFF.

The CDR3 loop reads CASVRLAGGQETQYF. The CDR3 DNA reads as TGTGCCAGCGTCAGACTAGCGGGGGGGCAAGAGACCCAGTACTTC. The chain joins TRBV6-5 to TRBJ2-5; 14 nucleotides line up with TRBD2. V lost 8 bases, J lost 2 bases, and 4 bases stayed unmatched. The CDR3 consists of 15 residues. Germline V gene sequence: CDR1 MNHEY, CDR2 SVGAGI.

The CDR3 bases are TGTGCCAGCAGCTCCGGGACAGGTTTTACCTACGAGCAGTACTTC. Residues: CASSSGTGFTYEQYF. The chain has TRBV7-9 and TRBJ2-7; TRBD1 aligns across 8 bases. CDR1 and CDR2 from the germline V gene are SEHNR and FQNEAQ (reference sequence). Trimming cost V 4 bases and J 2 bases; bases outside gene matches: 7. The CDR3 consists of 15 residues.

This chain connects TRBV6-1 to TRBJ1-2; 11 bases agree with TRBD1. The germline CDR1 and CDR2 sequences are MNHNS and SASEGT. The CDR3 totals 15 residues. The J segment lost 5 bases and the V segment lost 7 bases, leaving 9 bases of the junction unmatched. The CDR3 DNA reads as TGTGCCAGCACAAGATTGGGACAGGGGGATTATGGCTACACCTTC. Protein sequence: CASTRLGQGDYGYTF.

This clone showed up just once. The J gene is TRBJ2-3, the V gene TRBV14; 8 bases are a match to TRBD2. Germline V lookup: CDR1 SGHDN, CDR2 FVKESK. V gave up 2 bases and J gave up 3 bases; unmatched junction bases: 13. The CDR3 is 18 amino acids. The CDR3 region is CASSQNRPGLDGTDTQYF. Here the CDR3 DNA reads TGTGCCAGCAGCCAAAACCGACCGGGACTAGACGGAACAGATACGCAGTATTTT.

This clone appeared a single time. The V call is TRBV11-3, the J call TRBJ2-1; D is possibly TRBD2 (6 bases). The V end lost 5 bases, the J end lost 9 bases, and 17 bases lay between the germline ends. CDR3 length: 14 residues. From germline, CDR1 is SGHNT and CDR2 YENEEA. In DNA, the CDR3 is TGTGCCAGCAGCCCGGAGGGTGGGTTGGGTGAGCAGTTCTTC. It codes for CASSPEGGLGEQFF. Using reference TRBV11-3 and TRBJ2-1 for the parts outside the CDR3, the full variable domain is EAGVVQSPRYKIIEKKQPVAFWCNPISGHNTLYWYLQNLGQGPELLIRYENEEAVDDSQLPKDRFSAERLKGVDSTLKIQPAELGDSAVYLCASSPEGGLGEQFFGPGTRLTVL.

The V gene is TRBV10-3, the J gene TRBJ2-3, with D maybe TRBD2 (5 bases). Germline V gene lookup returns CDR1 ENHRY and CDR2 SYGVKD. V was cut by 5 bases and J by 5 bases, with 8 bases left in between. This CDR3 has 12 amino acids. Here the CDR3 DNA reads TGTGCCATCAGTCCGGACTTAGATACGCAGTATTTT. The encoded protein is CAISPDLDTQYF.

This rearrangement joins TRBV27 to TRBJ1-5; D not resolved. The CDR3 contains 15 residues. The V and J ends lost 0 bases and 4 bases respectively, with 10 bases between them. Per germline, CDR1 MNHEY and CDR2 SMNVEV (reference sequence). As DNA, the CDR3 is TGTGCCAGCAGTTTATCGAAGGGCGGGAATCAGCCCCAGCATTTT. Translated, it gives CASSLSKGGNQPQHF.

In regard to this clone: Other DNA sequences in the sample encode the same CDR3. This chain links TRBV19 with TRBJ1-2, with 9 bases that match TRBD1. This CDR3 comprises 14 residues. After removal of 4 bases from V and 2 bases from J, the junction contained 2 bases not matched to a gene. CDR1 LNHDA and CDR2 SQIVND come from the germline V gene (reference sequence). Here the CDR3 reads CASSRGTGNYGYTF. The CDR3 coding sequence is TGTGCCAGTAGTAGGGGGACAGGGAACTATGGCTACACCTTC.

With regard to this clone: Other DNA sequences of this sample code for an identical CDR3. V usage is TRBV30 and J usage is TRBJ1-3, with 9 nucleotides matching TRBD1. With 2 bases clipped from V and 3 bases from J, the junction kept 2 bases outside the gene matches. The CDR3 has 14 amino acids. Germline assignment: CDR1 GTSNPN and CDR2 SVGIG (reference sequence). Here the CDR3 DNA reads TGTGCCTGGAGTTTGGGACAGGGTGGAAACACCATATATTTT. It specifies CAWSLGQGGNTIYF.

This clone was observed a single time. The chain couples TRBV5-1 to TRBJ1-1; D is possibly TRBD1 (5 bases). V was cut by 4 bases and J by 4 bases, with 14 bases left in between. Germline CDR1 is SGHRS and CDR2 is YFSETQ. The CDR3 is made up of 14 amino acids. In DNA, the CDR3 is TGCGCCAGCAGCCCCGGGGGGGGTGGCACTGAAGCTTTCTTT. Protein sequence: CASSPGGGGTEAFF.

CDR3 sequence: CAWSPARHQPQHF. In DNA, the CDR3 is TGTGCCTGGAGTCCAGCGAGGCATCAGCCCCAGCATTTT. This sequence joins TRBV30 and TRBJ1-5; D uncertain. The CDR3 totals 13 residues. V was clipped by 2 bases and J by 5 bases, with 10 bases between them. The germline CDR1 and CDR2 sequences are GTSNPN and SVGIG (reference sequence). Looking up the rest from reference TRBV30 and TRBJ1-5 gives the full variable domain: SQTIHQWPATLVQPVGSPLSLECTVEGTSNPNLYWYRQAAGRGLQLLFYSVGIGQISSEVPQNLSASRPQDRQFILSSKKLLLSDSGFYLCAWSPARHQPQHFGDGTRLSIL.

The chain couples TRBV19 to TRBJ1-4; 10 bases match TRBD1. After removal of 3 bases from V and 5 bases from J, the junction contained 3 bases not matched to a gene. Germline V CDR1 and CDR2: LNHDA, SQIVND (reference sequence). The CDR3 runs 15 residues. The chain's CDR3 is CASSIDRGRNEKLFF. The CDR3 bases are TGTGCCAGTAGTATCGACAGGGGGCGGAATGAAAAACTGTTTTTT. The full variable domain, with the rest looked up from reference TRBV19 and TRBJ1-4, is DGGITQSPKYLFRKEGQNVTLSCEQNLNHDAMYWYRQDPGQGLRLIYYSQIVNDFQKGDIAEGYSVSREKKESFPLTVTSAQKNPTAFYLCASSIDRGRNEKLFFGSGTQLSVL.

The chain couples TRBV7-8 to TRBJ1-2; D remains ambiguous. With 5 bases removed from V and 5 bases from J, the gap between germline ends came to 18 bases. From germline, CDR1 is SGHVS and CDR2 FQNEAQ. The CDR3 is made up of 15 amino acids. The CDR3 DNA follows: TGTGCCAGCAGCCCTGGAAGTAGCGGGAGATATGGCTACACCTTC. This sequence encodes CASSPGSSGRYGYTF.

V usage is TRBV7-8 and J usage is TRBJ2-2, with D possibly being TRBD2 (6 bases). This CDR3 is 15 amino acids long. In germline, CDR1 is SGHVS, CDR2 FQNEAQ. V lost 3 bases, J lost 6 bases, and 14 bases lay in between. This chain's CDR3 is CASSFGGFRSGELFF. Written as DNA, the CDR3 is TGTGCCAGCAGCTTTGGAGGGTTCAGGTCCGGGGAGCTGTTTTTT. Full variable domain (remainder filled in from reference TRBV7-8 and TRBJ2-2): GAGVSQSPRYKVAKRGQDVALRCDPISGHVSLFWYQQALGQGPEFLTYFQNEAQLDKSGLPSDRFFAERPEGSVSTLKIQRTQQEDSAVYLCASSFGGFRSGELFFGEGSRLTVL.

The chain's CDR3 is CASSLLTGMNTEAFF. The CDR3 coding sequence is TGCGCCAGCAGCCTCCTGACAGGGATGAACACTGAAGCTTTCTTT. The rearrangement joins TRBV5-1 to TRBJ1-1; 7 bases map to TRBD1. This CDR3 region has 15 residues. With V trimmed by 4 bases and J by 0 bases, 6 bases remained unmatched. CDR1 and CDR2 from the germline V gene are SGHRS and YFSETQ.

The V call is TRBV4-2, the J call TRBJ2-1, with TRBD1 identical over 7 bases. V dropped 7 bases and J dropped 5; count of bases not matched to a gene: 8. CDR3 length: 14 residues. Per the germline V gene, CDR1 is LGHNA and CDR2 is YNFKEQ. The CDR3 here is CASTSGGDHNEQFF. As DNA, the CDR3 is TGTGCCAGCACCTCAGGGGGAGACCACAATGAGCAGTTCTTC.

The count of this clone is one. V gene TRBV2 combines with J gene TRBJ1-3; TRBD1 agrees at 8 bases. Germline-derived CDR1 and CDR2 are SNHLY and FYNNEI. V lost 8 bases, J lost 4 bases, and 10 bases stayed unmatched. The CDR3 sequence is 15 residues long. Here the CDR3 reads CASLGTGGFGNTIYF. The CDR3 DNA sequence: TGTGCCAGCTTAGGTACAGGGGGGTTCGGAAACACCATATATTTT.

CDR3 sequence: CASSSFGQGGSGELFF. As DNA, the CDR3 is TGCGCCAGCAGCTCCTTCGGACAGGGAGGATCCGGGGAGCTGTTTTTT. The rearrangement uses TRBV5-1 and TRBJ2-2; 8 positions match TRBD1. V trimming: 3 bases; J trimming: 6 bases; junction bases outside the gene matches: 10. Germline V lookup: CDR1 SGHRS, CDR2 YFSETQ. This CDR3 comprises 16 residues.

DNA of the CDR3: TGTGCCAGCAGCTTAGCGTATTCGAGCGGGGGCCTCTCCTACGAGCAGTACTTC. Translation gives CASSLAYSSGGLSYEQYF. The genes are TRBV7-2 and TRBJ2-7, with 8 positions matching TRBD2. The ends lost 0 bases at V and 0 bases at J; junction bases unmatched: 10. This CDR3 region has 18 residues. Germline V gene data show CDR1 as SGHTA and CDR2 as FQGNSA. The complete variable domain, with remaining parts taken from reference TRBV7-2 and TRBJ2-7, reads GAGVSQSPSNKVTEKGKDVELRCDPISGHTALYWYRQSLGQGLEFLIYFQGNSAPDKSGLPSDRFSAERTGGSVSTLTIQRTQQEDSAVYLCASSLAYSSGGLSYEQYFGPGTRLTVT.

The chain employs TRBV19 and TRBJ2-7; D is possibly TRBD2 (5 bases). The CDR3 consists of 17 residues. Germline V gene sequence: CDR1 LNHDA, CDR2 SQIVND (reference sequence). Trimming took 2 bases from V and 0 from J, leaving 17 bases between them. DNA of the CDR3: TGTGCCAGTAGTATATTGTTCGTGCCGGGGAGCTCCTACGAGCAGTACTTC. Its translation is CASSILFVPGSSYEQYF.

V and J are TRBV7-2 and TRBJ1-2; a weak D match, TRBD1 (6 bases). This CDR3 region has 15 residues. Germline loops: CDR1 SGHTA, CDR2 FQGNSA. V lost 5 bases, J lost 4 bases, and 17 bases lay in between. CDR3 loop: CASSGGGALGYGYTF. As DNA, the CDR3 is TGTGCCAGCAGCGGTGGGGGGGCCCTTGGCTATGGCTACACCTTC.

This chain joins TRBV7-2 and TRBJ2-2; D perhaps matches TRBD2 (5 bases). Trimming cost V 2 bases and J 8 bases, with 6 bases left between them. This CDR3 is 12 amino acids long. Germline loops: CDR1 SGHTA, CDR2 FQGNSA. This chain's CDR3 is CASSLREGELFF. The CDR3 DNA follows: TGTGCCAGCAGCTTAAGGGAGGGGGAGCTGTTTTTT. Together with reference TRBV7-2 and TRBJ2-2, the CDR3 gives the full variable domain: GAGVSQSPSNKVTEKGKDVELRCDPISGHTALYWYRQSLGQGLEFLIYFQGNSAPDKSGLPSDRFSAERTGGSVSTLTIQRTQQEDSAVYLCASSLREGELFFGEGSRLTVL.

The chain couples TRBV7-2 to TRBJ1-2; tentative D call: TRBD1 (5 bases). The CDR3 sequence is 15 residues long. Between the trimmed V and J ends, which lost 6 bases and 0 bases, there was a span of 14 bases. Germline loops: CDR1 SGHTA, CDR2 FQGNSA. For the CDR3, the DNA is TGTGCCAGCAGGATCAAGGGGATTTCTAACTATGGCTACACCTTC. Protein: CASRIKGISNYGYTF.

This rearrangement joins TRBV28 to TRBJ2-4, with a weak D call TRBD2 (6 bases). The germline CDR1 and CDR2 sequences are MDHEN and SYDVKM. With 6 bases removed from V and 0 bases from J, the gap between germline ends came to 9 bases. This CDR3 comprises 14 residues. As DNA, the CDR3 is TGTGCCAGCAGGGAGGGGCTAGCCAAAAACATTCAGTACTTC. Translation gives CASREGLAKNIQYF.

The rearrangement joins TRBV9 to TRBJ1-4; the match to TRBD1 covers 7 bases. V shed 2 bases and J 2 bases; nucleotides not matched to a gene: 0. In germline, CDR1 is SGDLS, CDR2 YYNGEE. The CDR3 runs 14 residues. The CDR3 is CASSVTGTNEKLFF. The DNA of the CDR3 is TGTGCCAGCAGCGTGACAGGGACTAATGAAAAACTGTTTTTT.

This sequence joins TRBV10-3 and TRBJ1-5, with 8 bases identical to TRBD1. CDR1 is ENHRY and CDR2 is SYGVKD in the germline V gene. The CDR3 length is 14 residues. J gave up 5 bases and V 4 bases, and 4 bases lay outside the gene matches. This CDR3 is CAISVRGRDQPQHF. DNA of the CDR3: TGTGCCATCAGTGTCAGGGGGCGAGATCAGCCCCAGCATTTT.